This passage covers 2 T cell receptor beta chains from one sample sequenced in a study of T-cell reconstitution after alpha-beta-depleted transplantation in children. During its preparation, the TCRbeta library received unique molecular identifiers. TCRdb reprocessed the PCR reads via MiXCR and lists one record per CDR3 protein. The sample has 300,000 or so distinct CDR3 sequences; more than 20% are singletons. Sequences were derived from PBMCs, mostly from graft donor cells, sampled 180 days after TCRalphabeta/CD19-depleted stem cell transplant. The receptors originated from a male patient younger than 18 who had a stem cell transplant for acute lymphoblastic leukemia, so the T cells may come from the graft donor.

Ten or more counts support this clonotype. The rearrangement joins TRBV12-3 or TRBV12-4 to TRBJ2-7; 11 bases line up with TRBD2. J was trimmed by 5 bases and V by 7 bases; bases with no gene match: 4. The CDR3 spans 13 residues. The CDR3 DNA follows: TGTGCCAGCACCCGGGGACTAGCGGACGAGCAGTACTTC. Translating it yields CASTRGLADEQYF.

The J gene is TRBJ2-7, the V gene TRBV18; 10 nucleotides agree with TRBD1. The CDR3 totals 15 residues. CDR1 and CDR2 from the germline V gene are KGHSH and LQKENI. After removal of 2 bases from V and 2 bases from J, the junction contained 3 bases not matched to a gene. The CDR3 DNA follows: TGTGCCAGCTCACCATATGGGACAGGGGCCTACGAGCAGTACTTC. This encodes CASSPYGTGAYEQYF.